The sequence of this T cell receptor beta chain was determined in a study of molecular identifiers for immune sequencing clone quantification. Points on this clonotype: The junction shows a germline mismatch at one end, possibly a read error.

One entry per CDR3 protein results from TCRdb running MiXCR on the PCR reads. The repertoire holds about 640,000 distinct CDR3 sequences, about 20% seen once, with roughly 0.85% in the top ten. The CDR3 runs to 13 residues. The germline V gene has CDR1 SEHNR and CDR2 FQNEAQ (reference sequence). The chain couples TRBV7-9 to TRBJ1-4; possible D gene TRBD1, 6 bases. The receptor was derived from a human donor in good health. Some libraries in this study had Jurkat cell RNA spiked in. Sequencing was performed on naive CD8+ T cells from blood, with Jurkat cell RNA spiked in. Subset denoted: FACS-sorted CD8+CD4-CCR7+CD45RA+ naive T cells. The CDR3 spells CASSKGGNEKPFF. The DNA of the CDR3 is TGTGCCAGCAGCAAAGGGGGGAATGAAAAACCGTTTTTT.